These 5 T cell receptor beta chains came from one sample sequenced in a study of Ad26.COV2.S vaccination and SARS-CoV-2 variants. Assay: immunoSEQ multiplex PCR; the TCRdb copy retains only in-frame clones and omits some. The sample lists about 350,000 clones; about 90% were seen once. Sequences were derived from peripheral blood, sampled after recovery from COVID-19. The receptors stem from a human donor who had recovered from COVID-19.

The chain combines TRBV4-1 with TRBJ2-5; D unclear. The CDR3 runs 15 residues. The germline gives CDR1 MGHRA, CDR2 YSYEKL. V was pared by 0 bases and J by 1 base, with 9 bases between. The CDR3 region has the DNA TGCGCCAGCAGCCAAGAGGCGTCGGCCCAAGAGACCCAGTACTTC. This sequence encodes CASSQEASAQETQYF.

The chain employs TRBV19 and TRBJ2-5, with 7 positions matching TRBD1. This CDR3 has 14 residues. V was clipped by 8 bases and J by 4 bases; unmatched bases: 10. Germline V CDR1 and CDR2: LNHDA, SQIVND (reference sequence). The CDR3 loop reads CASCKQGFGETQYF. CDR3 coding DNA: TGTGCCAGTTGCAAACAGGGGTTCGGAGAGACCCAGTACTTC. Based on the CDR3 plus reference TRBV19 and TRBJ2-5, the full variable domain is DGGITQSPKYLFRKEGQNVTLSCEQNLNHDAMYWYRQDPGQGLRLIYYSQIVNDFQKGDIAEGYSVSREKKESFPLTVTSAQKNPTAFYLCASCKQGFGETQYFGPGTRLLVL.

The chain is built from TRBV11-2 and TRBJ2-7; no firm D call. The CDR3 runs 11 residues. Germline CDR1 SGHAT, CDR2 FQNNGV. The V gene lost 4 bases and the J gene lost 2 bases, with 3 bases spanning the gap. The CDR3 nucleotides are TGTGCCAGCAGCTACACCTACGAGCAGTACTTC. Translation: CASSYTYEQYF.

The rearrangement links TRBV7-9 to TRBJ2-7; D remains unclear. The CDR3 covers 12 residues. V was clipped by 3 bases and J by 1 base, with 4 bases between them. Per germline, CDR1 SEHNR and CDR2 FQNEAQ (reference sequence). The CDR3 spells CASSLESYEQYF. In DNA, the CDR3 is TGTGCCAGCAGCTTGGAGTCCTACGAGCAGTACTTC.

The V and J genes are TRBV9 and TRBJ1-1; 8 positions match TRBD1. Germline CDR1 reads SGDLS; CDR2 reads YYNGEE. CDR3 size: 13 residues. V shed 4 bases and J 6 bases; nucleotides not matched to a gene: 5. The CDR3 nucleotides read TGTGCCAGCAGCCCTGGACAGGGCCCTGAAGCTTTCTTT. Encoded protein: CASSPGQGPEAFF.